The 22 T cell receptor beta chains below were found in one sample sequenced in a study of identical twins. One entry per CDR3 protein results from TCRdb running MiXCR on the 5' RACE reads. The profile covers about 240,000 distinct CDR3 sequences, with approximately 7.8% appearing a single time and roughly 5.4% taken by the ten largest. The same data also contributed to another study, on yellow fever vaccine responses in identical twins.

The material sequenced was CD8+ T cells sorted from blood. Receptors were obtained from a woman aged 18-29 years in good health.

The chain uses TRBV7-8 and TRBJ2-3; the D gene is possibly TRBD2 (5 bases). Trimming cost V 5 bases and J 3 bases, with 15 bases left between them. The CDR3 contains 15 residues. Germline CDR1 SGHVS, CDR2 FQNEAQ. CDR3 loop: CASSPGLERTDTQYF. The CDR3 DNA reads TGTGCCAGCAGCCCCGGACTTGAAAGGACAGATACGCAGTATTTT.

This clonotype was counted a few times. The chain recombines TRBV24-1 with TRBJ2-3, with D maybe TRBD2 (6 bases). With 3 bases removed from V and 7 bases from J, the gap between germline ends came to 10 bases. This CDR3 contains 13 residues. Germline V gene sequence: CDR1 KGHDR, CDR2 SFDVKD. For the CDR3, the DNA is TGTGCCACCAGTGATCGGGACTTTTATACGCAGTATTTT. Its translation is CATSDRDFYTQYF.

This clonotype has only a few counts. The rearrangement uses TRBV4-2 and TRBJ2-2; D unresolved. The germline CDR1 and CDR2 sequences are LGHNA and YNFKEQ. This CDR3 is built from 14 residues. The V end lost 4 bases, the J end lost 4 bases, and 10 bases lay between the germline ends. This CDR3 is CASSPYSLTGELFF. DNA of the CDR3: TGTGCCAGCAGCCCGTATAGTCTCACCGGGGAGCTGTTTTTT.

This clonotype has at least ten counts. The chain uses TRBV3-1 and TRBJ2-7, with 10 nucleotides matching TRBD2. Germline lookup yields CDR1 LGHDT and CDR2 YNNKEL (reference sequence). The length of the CDR3 is 15 residues. The J segment lost 3 bases and the V segment lost 1 base, leaving 3 bases of the junction unmatched. The CDR3 loop is CASSQASGRFYEQYF. The CDR3 DNA follows: TGTGCCAGCAGCCAAGCTAGCGGGAGATTCTACGAGCAGTACTTC.

This clonotype was counted many times. The chain joins TRBV5-1 to TRBJ2-1, with D possibly matching TRBD2 (5 bases). Germline lookup yields CDR1 SGHRS and CDR2 YFSETQ. The CDR3 length is 15 residues. The V and J ends lost 5 bases and 0 bases respectively, with 12 bases between them. The CDR3 nucleotides are TGCGCCAGCAGGTGGGGAGAATACTCCTACAATGAGCAGTTCTTC. It translates to CASRWGEYSYNEQFF.

This clonotype was recorded at least ten times. The V and J genes are TRBV20-1 and TRBJ1-2, with a possible D match to TRBD1 (6 bases). This CDR3 has 12 amino acids. From germline, CDR1 is DFQATT and CDR2 SNEGSKA (reference sequence). V was trimmed by 4 bases and J by 2 bases, leaving 8 bases between them. In DNA form, the CDR3 reads TGCAGTGCTAAAGGACAGAACTATGGCTACACCTTC. It yields the protein CSAKGQNYGYTF.

V usage is TRBV14 and J usage is TRBJ2-3; tentatively, D is TRBD1 or TRBD2 (5 bases each). The CDR3 is 17 residues long. Germline CDR1 SGHDN, CDR2 FVKESK. The ends were cut back, 3 bases at V and 5 bases at J, with 21 bases in the middle. CDR3 sequence: CASSQGWDGLARDTQYF. In DNA, the CDR3 is TGTGCCAGCAGCCAGGGATGGGACGGACTGGCCCGAGATACGCAGTATTTT.

The table lists this clonotype with many counts. The chain uses TRBV5-1 and TRBJ2-4; D uncertain. The ends were cut back, 7 bases at V and 0 bases at J, with 14 bases in the middle. In germline, CDR1 is SGHRS, CDR2 YFSETQ. The CDR3 sequence is 15 residues long. The CDR3 nucleotides read TGCGCCAGCCGACCCCGTTACGAAGCCAAAAACATTCAGTACTTC. It encodes CASRPRYEAKNIQYF.

This clonotype was counted many times. The chain carries TRBV29-1 and TRBJ2-1; tentative D call: TRBD1 (6 bases). This CDR3 has 14 residues. V was shortened by 2 bases and J by 2 bases, with 10 bases between the two germline ends. CDR1 and CDR2 from the germline V gene are SQVTM and ANQGSEA. This chain's CDR3 is CSVERGKTYNEQFF. Written as DNA, the CDR3 is TGCAGCGTTGAAAGGGGGAAAACCTACAATGAGCAGTTCTTC.

This clonotype showed up many times. The chain joins TRBV7-6 to TRBJ2-2; tentatively, D is TRBD2 (5 bases). The CDR3 has 11 amino acids. Per germline, CDR1 SGHVS and CDR2 FNYEAQ. Trimming shortened V by 5 bases and J by 8 bases, and 6 bases separated the two germline ends. CDR3 coding DNA: TGTGCCAGCAGCCCGGGGGGGGAGCTGTTTTTT. This gives the protein CASSPGGELFF.

This clonotype appeared many times. The V gene is TRBV20-1, the J gene TRBJ2-5; 12 bases align to TRBD2. The germline V gene encodes CDR1 DFQATT and CDR2 SNEGSKA (reference sequence). J was trimmed by 2 bases and V by 4 bases; bases with no gene match: 8. The CDR3 sequence is 16 residues long. CDR3 region: CSATQGLAGSQETQYF. In nucleotides, the CDR3 is TGCAGTGCTACCCAAGGACTAGCGGGATCACAAGAGACCCAGTACTTC.

In its sample, this clonotype was seen a few times. CDR3 nucleotide sequence: TGTGCCAGCTCACCTACCCCAACAGGGGCCCTAAACTATGGCTACACCTTC. Encoded protein: CASSPTPTGALNYGYTF. The V and J genes are TRBV18 and TRBJ1-2; TRBD1 matches at 7 bases. The germline gives CDR1 KGHSH, CDR2 LQKENI. The CDR3 length is 17 residues. V gave up 3 bases and J gave up 2 bases; unmatched junction bases: 12.

This clonotype was seen a few times. The chain carries TRBV12-3 or TRBV12-4 and TRBJ1-2; 7 nucleotides agree with TRBD1. The J segment lost 6 bases and the V segment lost 6 bases, leaving 4 bases of the junction unmatched. The CDR3 extends over 12 amino acids. The CDR3 reads CASSPGGHGYTF. CDR3 bases: TGTGCCAGCAGCCCAGGGGGGCATGGCTACACCTTC.

This clonotype was picked up a small number of times. J is TRBJ2-1 and V is TRBV12-3 or TRBV12-4, with TRBD1 identical over 9 bases. V lost 5 bases, J lost 4 bases, and 9 bases stayed unmatched. The CDR3 totals 16 residues. CDR3 bases: TGTGCCAGCAGTAATCCCCGGGACAGGGTTTACAATGAGCAGTTCTTC. Its translation is CASSNPRDRVYNEQFF.

The chain has TRBV28 and TRBJ2-3; TRBD1 matches at 7 bases. Germline CDR1 and CDR2: MDHEN and SYDVKM. Trimming at V came to 1 base and at J to 1 base, leaving 8 bases not matched to a gene. CDR3 length: 17 residues. CDR3 bases: TGTGCCAGCAGTTTATCCGGCACAGGGGTCGGCACAGATACGCAGTATTTT. Its translation is CASSLSGTGVGTDTQYF.

This clonotype was counted many times. Lacking the conserved final phenylalanine or tryptophan, this CDR3 likely reflects a read error. The limits of the CDR3 on the DNA are not certain, so only TCRdb's listed CDR3 is given. This chain connects TRBV3-1 to TRBJ2-3; the D call of TRBD1 is as the table states it, not checked on the DNA. In germline, CDR1 is LGHDT, CDR2 YNNKEL (reference sequence). The CDR3 is 13 residues long, counting both termini. The CDR3 protein is CASSQDRRQDLMG.

The table lists this clonotype with a few counts. CDR3 residues: CASSPAGSGDEQFF. In nucleotides, the CDR3 is TGTGCCAGCAGCCCCGCCGGGAGTGGTGATGAGCAGTTCTTC. V usage is TRBV9 and J usage is TRBJ2-1; tentative D call: TRBD2 (6 bases). The germline V gene encodes CDR1 SGDLS and CDR2 YYNGEE. The CDR3 contains 14 residues. Deletions cut 4 bases from V and 8 bases from J, with 16 bases between.

This clonotype was seen ten or more times. This chain joins TRBV3-1 and TRBJ2-5, with D perhaps TRBD1 (6 bases). V was clipped by 0 bases and J by 0 bases, with 11 bases between them. The CDR3 spans 16 residues. Germline V CDR1 and CDR2: LGHDT, YNNKEL (reference sequence). The CDR3 DNA is TGTGCCAGCAGCCAAGATGACAGGTTTGACCAAGAGACCCAGTACTTC. Amino acids: CASSQDDRFDQETQYF.

This clonotype has at least ten counts. The J gene is TRBJ2-7, the V gene TRBV5-1, with D unresolved. The CDR3 covers 15 residues. The V gene's germline CDR1 is SGHRS and CDR2 YFSETQ. The ends were cut back, 0 bases at V and 2 bases at J, with 12 bases in the middle. CDR3 sequence reads: CASSLASSGPYEQYF. The CDR3 coding sequence is TGCGCCAGCAGCTTGGCCTCCTCAGGCCCCTACGAGCAGTACTTC.

The chain joins TRBV9 to TRBJ2-7; TRBD2 matches at 8 bases. V was clipped by 1 base and J by 4 bases; unmatched bases: 7. CDR1 SGDLS and CDR2 YYNGEE come from the germline V gene. This CDR3 contains 15 residues. CDR3: CASSVTGGKEYEQYF. DNA for the CDR3: TGTGCCAGCAGCGTAACGGGGGGGAAAGAATACGAGCAGTACTTC.

The chain is built from TRBV7-2 and TRBJ2-1; D call uncertain. This CDR3 is 16 amino acids long. V shed 1 base and J shed 1 base, with 11 bases lying between them. Germline assignment: CDR1 SGHTA and CDR2 FQGNSA. The CDR3 reads CASSLGWQSSYNEQFF. In DNA form, the CDR3 reads TGTGCCAGCAGCTTAGGATGGCAGAGTTCCTACAATGAGCAGTTCTTC.

Comment on this clonotype: It may be a read error: a sequence one base away is much more abundant. The chain couples TRBV3-1 to TRBJ2-3; D not certain. Germline V lookup: CDR1 LGHDT, CDR2 YNNKEL (reference sequence). The CDR3 sequence is 15 residues long. The CDR3 region is CACSQEGRSTDTQYF. In DNA, the CDR3 is TGTGCCTGCAGCCAAGAAGGGCGGAGCACAGATACGCAGTATTTT.